Presented here are 14 T cell receptor beta chains from one specimen sequenced in a study of blood T cell repertoires in COVID-19. TCRdb's copy holds only in-frame clones and misses some; the assay was immunoSEQ multiplex PCR. Of 200,000 to 300,000 clones in the sample, 86% were seen once. The sample was peripheral blood. Source of these receptors: a man aged 25-40 years with active or convalescent COVID-19.

Comments on this clone: The sample carries other DNA sequences with the same CDR3. The chain carries TRBV6-5 and TRBJ2-1, with a weak D call TRBD1 (6 bases). Trimming left V 4 bases short and J 4 bases short, with 11 bases between. Germline V gives CDR1 MNHEY, CDR2 SVGAGI. The CDR3 runs 14 residues. The CDR3 sequence is CASSSGRGYNEQFF. The CDR3 DNA is TGTGCCAGCAGTTCGGGAAGGGGGTACAATGAGCAGTTCTTC.

This chain uses TRBV2 with TRBJ2-7; D gene ambiguous. Trimming pared 7 bases from V and 3 bases from J, leaving 16 bases between. CDR1 and CDR2 (germline): SNHLY, FYNNEI. The CDR3 sequence is 14 residues long. The CDR3 DNA sequence: TGTGCCAGCACCCGCCGCCAGGTTTTCTACGAGCAGTACTTC. This sequence encodes CASTRRQVFYEQYF.

The rearrangement links TRBV5-6 to TRBJ1-5; D unclear. The CDR3 has 15 amino acids. Germline CDR1 is SGHDT and CDR2 is YYEEEE. V was cut by 4 bases and J by 0 bases, with 11 bases left in between. DNA for the CDR3: TGTGCCAGCAGCCTAGGGAGGTCTAGCAATCAGCCCCAGCATTTT. This encodes CASSLGRSSNQPQHF.

This clone was recorded only once. The chain uses TRBV5-1 and TRBJ2-7; 8 bases are shared with TRBD1. J lost 7 bases, V lost 4 bases, and 7 bases had no gene match. CDR3 size: 13 residues. Per the germline V gene, CDR1 is SGHRS and CDR2 is YFSETQ. The CDR3 DNA reads TGCGCCAGCAGCCCGGGACAGGTTTCAGAGCAGTACTTC. This sequence encodes CASSPGQVSEQYF.

The chain couples TRBV7-9 to TRBJ2-2; D possibly corresponds to TRBD2 (5 bases). V was cut by 5 bases and J by 3 bases, with 19 bases left in between. This CDR3 spans 17 amino acids. The germline gives CDR1 SEHNR, CDR2 FQNEAQ (reference sequence). The CDR3 here is CASSARRAARDTGELFF. The CDR3 nucleotides are TGTGCCAGCAGCGCACGACGCGCCGCGAGGGACACCGGGGAGCTGTTTTTT.

The chain recombines TRBV5-1 with TRBJ1-6, with D uncertain. CDR1 is SGHRS and CDR2 is YFSETQ in the germline V gene. Trimming took 6 bases from V and 6 from J, leaving 16 bases between them. CDR3 size: 15 residues. In DNA, the CDR3 is TGCGCCAGCACGTCCATACCACGGGGTAATTCACCCCTCCACTTT. It specifies CASTSIPRGNSPLHF. Based on the CDR3 plus reference TRBV5-1 and TRBJ1-6, the full variable domain is KAGVTQTPRYLIKTRGQQVTLSCSPISGHRSVSWYQQTPGQGLQFLFEYFSETQRNKGNFPGRFSGRQFSNSRSEMNVSTLELGDSALYLCASTSIPRGNSPLHFGNGTRLTVT.

V and J are TRBV29-1 and TRBJ2-3; D perhaps matches TRBD1 (6 bases). V lost 2 bases and J 0 bases, leaving 9 bases between the germline ends. Germline V CDR1 and CDR2: SQVTM, ANQGSEA. CDR3 size: 14 residues. CDR3 in DNA: TGCAGCGTTGAACACAGGGAGAGCACAGATACGCAGTATTTT. Residues: CSVEHRESTDTQYF.

This clone was seen a handful of times. The chain has TRBV19 and TRBJ1-4, with D hard to call. V was cut by 5 bases and J by 7 bases, with 14 bases left in between. Germline CDR1 and CDR2: LNHDA and SQIVND (reference sequence). CDR3 length: 14 residues. CDR3 nucleotide sequence: TGTGCCAGTAGTGCAGGTTGGATTCGTGAAAAACTGTTTTTT. It specifies CASSAGWIREKLFF.

The CDR3 is CASSVAGGSDEQYF. CDR3 DNA: TGTGCCAGCAGCGTCGCAGGGGGGTCCGACGAGCAGTACTTC. The J gene is TRBJ2-7, the V gene TRBV9; D is possibly TRBD1 (7 bases). The CDR3 contains 14 residues. V was pared by 2 bases and J by 5 bases, with 14 bases between. Germline CDR1 is SGDLS and CDR2 is YYNGEE. The full variable domain, with the rest looked up from reference TRBV9 and TRBJ2-7, is DSGVTQTPKHLITATGQRVTLRCSPRSGDLSVYWYQQSLDQGLQFLIQYYNGEERAKGNILERFSAQQFPDLHSELNLSSLELGDSALYFCASSVAGGSDEQYFGPGTRLTVT.

V gene TRBV5-4 combines with J gene TRBJ2-4; TRBD1 is a possible D gene (5 bases). V shed 4 bases and J shed 6 bases, with 14 bases lying between them. Germline-derived CDR1 and CDR2 are SGHNT and YYREEE (reference sequence). This CDR3 has 14 amino acids. The DNA of the CDR3 is TGTGCCAGCAGCCCGGCAGGGTTGAGAAACATTCAGTACTTC. It codes for CASSPAGLRNIQYF.

The V call is TRBV27, the J call TRBJ1-2, with D unresolved. Germline V gene data show CDR1 as MNHEY and CDR2 as SMNVEV (reference sequence). V was cut by 6 bases and J by 4 bases, with 12 bases left in between. The CDR3 spans 13 residues. CDR3 loop: CASRSLTVYGYTF. The CDR3 region has the DNA TGTGCCAGCAGATCTCTCACAGTCTATGGCTACACCTTC.

The chain is built from TRBV12-3 or TRBV12-4 and TRBJ2-2; D is possibly TRBD2 (5 bases). V dropped 3 bases and J dropped 10 bases, with 9 bases sitting between them. The CDR3 totals 12 residues. The CDR3 nucleotides are TGTGCCAGCAGTTTGGGAGTAGTGGAGCTGTTTTTT. Amino acids: CASSLGVVELFF.

This sequence joins TRBV15 and TRBJ1-5; 7 bases match TRBD1. CDR3 length: 16 residues. Trimming at V came to 0 bases and at J to 7 bases, leaving 9 bases not matched to a gene. The germline CDR1 and CDR2 sequences are LNHNV and YYDKDF (reference sequence). The CDR3 sequence: CATSRDRRTGEQPQHF. The CDR3, as DNA: TGTGCCACCAGCAGAGATCGTAGAACAGGGGAGCAGCCCCAGCATTTT.

The chain employs TRBV5-6 and TRBJ2-3, with 13 bases lining up with TRBD2. CDR3 length: 17 residues. V lost 2 bases to trimming and J lost 6 bases; unmatched junction nucleotides: 9. The V gene's germline CDR1 is SGHDT and CDR2 YYEEEE. The CDR3: CASSFGLAGELGDTQYF. CDR3 in DNA: TGTGCCAGCAGCTTCGGACTAGCGGGGGAATTAGGGGATACGCAGTATTTT.